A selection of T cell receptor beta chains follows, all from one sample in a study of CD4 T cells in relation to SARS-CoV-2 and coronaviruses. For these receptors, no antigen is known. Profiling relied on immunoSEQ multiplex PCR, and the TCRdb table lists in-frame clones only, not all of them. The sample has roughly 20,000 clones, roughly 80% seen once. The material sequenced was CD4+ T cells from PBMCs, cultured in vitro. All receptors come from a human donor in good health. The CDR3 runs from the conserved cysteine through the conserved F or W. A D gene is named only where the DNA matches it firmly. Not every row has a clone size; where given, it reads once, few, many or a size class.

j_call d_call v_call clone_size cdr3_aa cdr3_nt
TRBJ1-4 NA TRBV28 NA CASGQTGTNEKLFF TGTGCCAGCGGACAGACAGGAACTAATGAAAAACTGTTTTTT
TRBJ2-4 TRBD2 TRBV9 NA CASSVGLAENPLAKNIQYF TGTGCCAGCAGCGTCGGACTAGCCGAAAACCCGTTAGCCAAAAACATTCAGTACTTC
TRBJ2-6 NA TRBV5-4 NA CASSFSSGANVLTF TGTGCCAGCAGTTTCAGCTCTGGGGCCAACGTCCTGACTTTC
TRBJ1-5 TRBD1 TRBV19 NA CASSGGTGGYQPQHF TGTGCCAGTAGTGGCGGGACAGGGGGTTATCAGCCCCAGCATTTT
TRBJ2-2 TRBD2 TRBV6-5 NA CASSYIAGGAGELFF TGTGCCAGCAGTTATATAGCGGGAGGCGCCGGGGAGCTGTTTTTT
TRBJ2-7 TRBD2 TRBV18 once CASSSSGTSSYEQYF TGTGCCAGCTCATCTAGCGGCACCAGCTCCTACGAGCAGTACTTC
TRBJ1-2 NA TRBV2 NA CATHPGQNYGYTF TGTGCCACACACCCGGGACAAAACTATGGCTACACCTTC
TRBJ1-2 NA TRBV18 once CASSPQPEGYTF TGTGCCAGCTCGCCCCAACCTGAAGGCTACACCTTC
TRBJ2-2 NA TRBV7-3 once CASSYDSTGGELFF TGTGCCAGCAGCTATGACAGCACTGGCGGGGAGCTGTTTTTT
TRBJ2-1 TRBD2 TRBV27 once CASSLSIATSGRNEQFF TGTGCCAGCAGTTTATCGATCGCGACTAGCGGGAGGAATGAGCAGTTCTTC
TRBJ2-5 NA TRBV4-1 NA CASSQVATTQETQYF TGCGCCAGCAGCCAAGTTGCCACTACCCAAGAGACCCAGTACTTC
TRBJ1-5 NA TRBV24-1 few CATSDHGAAEGGQPQHF TGTGCCACCAGTGACCATGGTGCCGCGGAGGGGGGTCAGCCCCAGCATTTT
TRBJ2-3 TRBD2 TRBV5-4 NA CASSGGTSGRGADTQYF TGTGCCAGCAGCGGGGGGACTAGCGGGAGGGGGGCAGATACGCAGTATTTT
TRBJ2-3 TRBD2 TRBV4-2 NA CASSPLAGDTDTQYF TGTGCCAGCAGCCCGCTAGCGGGGGACACAGATACGCAGTATTTT
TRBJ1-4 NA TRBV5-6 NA CASSRRATNEKLFF TGTGCCAGCAGCCGGAGAGCAACTAATGAAAAACTGTTTTTT
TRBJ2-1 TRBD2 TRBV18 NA CASSLFTPNLAGDFNEQFF TGTGCCAGCTCACTGTTTACTCCCAATCTAGCGGGAGACTTTAATGAGCAGTTCTTC
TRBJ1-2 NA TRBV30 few CAWGGDGYTF TGTGCCTGGGGGGGGGATGGCTACACCTTC
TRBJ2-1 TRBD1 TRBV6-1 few CASSEGTGGYNEQFF TGTGCCAGCAGTGAAGGGACAGGGGGCTACAATGAGCAGTTCTTC
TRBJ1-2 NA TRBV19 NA CASSIDSPWDGYTF TGTGCCAGTAGTATAGACAGTCCCTGGGATGGCTACACCTTC
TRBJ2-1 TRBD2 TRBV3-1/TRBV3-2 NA CASSYLGTSGKNEQFF TGTGCCAGCAGCTACCTGGGGACTAGCGGAAAGAATGAGCAGTTCTTC
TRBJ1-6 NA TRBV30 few CASDVSSYNSPLHF TGTGCCTCGGACGTTAGCTCCTATAATTCACCCCTCCACTTT
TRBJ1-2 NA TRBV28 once CASSSAQHLYGYTF TGTGCCAGCAGTTCCGCACAGCATCTTTATGGCTACACCTTC
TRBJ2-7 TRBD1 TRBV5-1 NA CASSATARDRGYEQYF TGCGCCAGCAGCGCCACAGCCCGGGACAGGGGTTACGAGCAGTACTTC
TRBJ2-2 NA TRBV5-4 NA CASSLDTGELFF TGTGCCAGCAGCTTGGACACCGGGGAGCTGTTTTTT
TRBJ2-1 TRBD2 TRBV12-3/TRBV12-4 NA CASTAGVDEQFF TGTGCCAGCACCGCGGGAGTCGATGAGCAGTTCTTC
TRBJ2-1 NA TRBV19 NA CASSLQDREQFF TGTGCCAGTAGCCTACAGGACAGAGAGCAGTTCTTC
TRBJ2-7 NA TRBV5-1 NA CASNQDGYYEQYF TGCGCCAGCAATCAGGACGGTTACTACGAGCAGTACTTC
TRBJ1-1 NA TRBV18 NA CASSPRGLNTEAFF TGTGCCAGCTCACCCAGGGGTCTCAACACTGAAGCTTTCTTT
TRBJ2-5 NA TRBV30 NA CAWSRYGGPIQETQYF TGTGCCTGGTCCCGGTATGGAGGGCCGATCCAAGAGACCCAGTACTTC
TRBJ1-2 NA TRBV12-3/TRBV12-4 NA CASSLGVWGYTF TGTGCCAGCAGTTTAGGGGTTTGGGGCTACACCTTC
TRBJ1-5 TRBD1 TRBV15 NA CATSRDPQGAYNQPQHF TGTGCCACCAGCAGAGATCCGCAGGGGGCGTACAATCAGCCCCAGCATTTT
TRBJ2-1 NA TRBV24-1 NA CATSPRGTYNEQFF TGTGCCACCAGTCCGAGAGGAACTTACAATGAGCAGTTCTTC
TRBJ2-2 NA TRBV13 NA CASSRYNRRRTGELFF TGTGCCAGCAGCCGATATAACCGTAGGCGCACCGGGGAGCTGTTTTTT
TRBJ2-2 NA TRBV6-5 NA CASSWGPMGVSGELFF TGTGCCAGCAGTTGGGGCCCTATGGGGGTGTCCGGGGAGCTGTTTTTT
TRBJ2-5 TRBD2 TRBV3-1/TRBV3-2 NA CASSPIESGRGGKTQYF TGTGCCAGCAGCCCAATAGAAAGCGGGAGAGGCGGAAAGACCCAGTACTTC
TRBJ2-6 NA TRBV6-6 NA CASSQHGEGLGRSGANVLTF TGTGCCAGCAGTCAGCATGGCGAGGGATTAGGGAGGTCTGGGGCCAACGTCCTGACTTTC
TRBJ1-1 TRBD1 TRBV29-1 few CSVCTGAGTEAFF TGCAGCGTCTGTACAGGGGCGGGCACTGAAGCTTTCTTT
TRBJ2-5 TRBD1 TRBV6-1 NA CASSDETGQETQYF TGTGCCAGCAGTGACGAGACAGGGCAAGAGACCCAGTACTTC
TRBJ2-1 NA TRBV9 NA CASSVVPRSWGRENEQFF TGTGCCAGCAGCGTCGTCCCTAGGTCGTGGGGTAGGGAGAATGAGCAGTTCTTC
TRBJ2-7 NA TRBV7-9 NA CASSLMGGLFTGGEQYF TGTGCCAGCAGCTTAATGGGGGGCTTGTTTACGGGAGGCGAGCAGTACTTC
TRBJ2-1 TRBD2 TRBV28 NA CASSLGTSGRMDEQFF TGTGCCAGCAGTTTAGGCACTAGCGGGAGGATGGATGAGCAGTTCTTC
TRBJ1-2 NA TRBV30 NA CAWSTDRPRYTF TGTGCCTGGAGTACGGACCGCCCCAGGTACACCTTC
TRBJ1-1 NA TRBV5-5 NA CASSIRLKNTEAFF TGTGCCAGCAGCATTAGACTGAAAAACACTGAAGCTTTCTTT
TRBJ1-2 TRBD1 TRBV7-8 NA CASSLDPGGAYGYTF TGTGCCAGCAGCTTAGACCCAGGGGGCGCGTATGGCTACACCTTC
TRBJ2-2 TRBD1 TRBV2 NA CASSLRTGRNTGELFF TGTGCCAGCAGCTTAAGGACAGGGAGGAACACCGGGGAGCTGTTTTTT
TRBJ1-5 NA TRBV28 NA CASSPRDQPQHF TGTGCCAGCAGTCCCCGGGATCAGCCCCAGCATTTT
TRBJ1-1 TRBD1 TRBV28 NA CASSLVGGQGEAFF TGTGCCAGCAGTTTAGTTGGGGGACAGGGAGAAGCTTTCTTT
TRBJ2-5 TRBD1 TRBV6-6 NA CASSYSSGGRTQYF TGTGCCAGCAGTTACTCTTCAGGGGGAAGGACCCAGTACTTC
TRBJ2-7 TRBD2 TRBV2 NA CASTVALAGKVYF TGTGCCAGCACTGTGGCCTTAGCGGGAAAGGTGTACTTC
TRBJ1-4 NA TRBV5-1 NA CASSFAGGNEKLFF TGCGCCAGCAGCTTTGCGGGGGGCAATGAAAAACTGTTTTTT